Below, 16 T cell receptor beta chains from the same sample are listed, as sequenced in a study of control samples from healthy donors and cancer patients. This table comes from immunoSEQ multiplex PCR, and its TCRdb copy is limited to in-frame clones, with some not included. The table records approximately 150,000 clones, about 86% of them present only once. Sequencing was performed on blood. These receptors were obtained from a man between 18 and 29 years old in good health.

The genes are TRBV5-1 and TRBJ1-1; no firm D call. The CDR3 extends over 14 amino acids. V shed 4 bases and J shed 5 bases, with 15 bases lying between them. Germline V lookup: CDR1 SGHRS, CDR2 YFSETQ. The chain's CDR3 is CASSPGWGRTEAFF. The CDR3 DNA is TGCGCCAGCAGCCCCGGATGGGGAAGGACTGAAGCTTTCTTT.

The CDR3 nucleotides are TGTGCCAGCAGCCGCTATATGGGGACTAAATACAATGAGCAGTTCTTC. Amino acid sequence: CASSRYMGTKYNEQFF. The chain links TRBV3-1 (or the pseudogene TRBV3-2) to TRBJ2-1; TRBD2 matches at 7 bases. The germline gives CDR1 LGHDT, CDR2 YNNKEL (reference sequence). The junction had 10 bases not matched to a gene; V was cut back by 4 bases and J by 4 bases. This CDR3 is 16 amino acids long.

The rearrangement links TRBV13 to TRBJ1-1; D is unresolved. Trimming took off 1 base at V and 5 bases at J, with 8 bases between the two ends. The CDR3 loop spans 13 amino acids. Looked up from germline, CDR1 is PRHDT and CDR2 is FYEKMQ (reference sequence). Here the CDR3 DNA reads TGTGCCAGCAGCTTAGTTGGGTCTACTGAAGCTTTCTTT. Protein product: CASSLVGSTEAFF.

The rearrangement uses TRBV7-2 and TRBJ1-5; tentative D call: TRBD1 (5 bases). This CDR3 is built from 17 residues. With 1 base removed from V and 0 bases from J, the gap between germline ends came to 13 bases. CDR1 and CDR2 from the germline V gene are SGHTA and FQGNSA. The CDR3 DNA is TGTGCCAGCAGCTTAGTGGGGACCGGAGTTAGCAATCAGCCCCAGCATTTT. Protein product: CASSLVGTGVSNQPQHF.

The chain links TRBV11-2 to TRBJ2-5; 7 bases line up with TRBD1. This CDR3 has 12 residues. Trimming cost V 6 bases and J 5 bases; bases outside gene matches: 3. The germline CDR1 and CDR2 sequences are SGHAT and FQNNGV. The CDR3 DNA sequence: TGTGCCAGCAGGAGGGGGCTGGAGACCCAGTACTTC. The encoded protein is CASRRGLETQYF. Full variable domain (remainder filled in from reference TRBV11-2 and TRBJ2-5): EAGVAQSPRYKIIEKRQSVAFWCNPISGHATLYWYQQILGQGPKLLIQFQNNGVVDDSQLPKDRFSAERLKGVDSTLKIQPAKLEDSAVYLCASRRGLETQYFGPGTRLLVL.

This chain links TRBV7-3 with TRBJ2-3; D unresolved. The length of the CDR3 is 12 residues. Germline CDR1 and CDR2: SGHTA and FQGTGA. V shed 5 bases and J shed 11 bases, with 14 bases lying between them. DNA of the CDR3: TGTGCCAGCAGCCCCCCCGGGTTCTGGCAGTATTTT. The encoded protein is CASSPPGFWQYF.

The chain joins TRBV3-1 (or the pseudogene TRBV3-2) to TRBJ1-3; TRBD1 might be the D (6 bases). V was cut by 0 bases and J by 4 bases, with 25 bases left in between. Germline V gene lookup returns CDR1 LGHDT and CDR2 YNNKEL (reference sequence). The CDR3 has 20 amino acids. The CDR3 region has the DNA TGTGCCAGCAGCCAAGATAGTCGAGGGTCGCGGGGGGGCCTCGGAAACACCATATATTTT. It encodes CASSQDSRGSRGGLGNTIYF.

The chain combines TRBV4-2 with TRBJ2-1; 9 positions agree with TRBD2. Germline values: CDR1 LGHNA, CDR2 YNFKEQ. Germline trimming cut 0 bases from V and 9 bases from J; bases unmatched to any gene: 9. This CDR3 contains 16 residues. The CDR3 sequence: CASSQDPSGGRVEQFF. CDR3 bases: TGTGCCAGCAGCCAAGATCCGAGCGGGGGGAGGGTTGAGCAGTTCTTC.

This chain links TRBV15 with TRBJ2-5; TRBD2 matches at 7 bases. The germline CDR1 and CDR2 sequences are LNHNV and YYDKDF (reference sequence). This CDR3 spans 13 amino acids. V was pared by 3 bases and J by 8 bases, with 6 bases of the junction left unmatched. DNA of the CDR3: TGTGCCACCAGCAGGGACTCGGGGGGTACCCAGTACTTC. Protein: CATSRDSGGTQYF.

The V call is TRBV5-5, the J call TRBJ1-1; no firm D call. This CDR3 is 12 amino acids long. V was cut by 2 bases and J by 4 bases, with 6 bases left in between. In germline, CDR1 is SGHKS, CDR2 YYEKEE (reference sequence). This CDR3 is CASSFISTEAFF. The CDR3 bases are TGTGCCAGCAGCTTTATCAGCACTGAAGCTTTCTTT.

The rearrangement uses TRBV5-1 and TRBJ1-6, with a weak D call TRBD1 (6 bases). V was cut by 4 bases and J by 7 bases, with 15 bases left in between. Germline CDR1 is SGHRS and CDR2 is YFSETQ. CDR3 length equals 15 residues. The CDR3 nucleotides read TGCGCCAGCAGCACCACTACAGGGCCCAATTCACCCCTCCACTTT. Its protein product is CASSTTTGPNSPLHF.

The chain employs TRBV5-6 and TRBJ2-1; 10 bases align to TRBD1. The ends lost 4 bases at V and 6 bases at J; junction bases unmatched: 7. The germline V gene has CDR1 SGHDT and CDR2 YYEEEE. CDR3 length: 15 residues. The CDR3 spells CASSLTTGGFNEQFF. As DNA, the CDR3 is TGTGCCAGCAGCCTTACGACAGGGGGCTTCAATGAGCAGTTCTTC.

This clone was detected only a few times. The chain has TRBV4-1 and TRBJ1-4, with D possibly TRBD1 on 6 matching bases. This CDR3 is 16 amino acids long. Germline CDR1 and CDR2: MGHRA and YSYEKL. The V and J ends lost 0 bases and 5 bases respectively, with 13 bases between them. This chain's CDR3 is CASSQDLATGNEKLFF. CDR3 bases: TGCGCCAGCAGCCAAGACCTCGCCACAGGGAATGAAAAACTGTTTTTT.

This clone has just one count. The chain couples TRBV19 to TRBJ1-6; D remains unclear. V dropped 4 bases and J dropped 10 bases, with 8 bases sitting between them. CDR3 length: 12 residues. Germline values: CDR1 LNHDA, CDR2 SQIVND (reference sequence). The CDR3 sequence is CASSTLESPLHF. DNA of the CDR3: TGTGCCAGTAGTACCCTGGAGTCACCCCTCCACTTT.

The gene calls are TRBV7-3 and TRBJ1-1; 8 nucleotides line up with TRBD1. The CDR3 totals 17 residues. After removal of 0 bases from V and 1 base from J, the junction contained 7 bases not matched to a gene. Per germline, CDR1 SGHTA and CDR2 FQGTGA. CDR3 coding DNA: TGTGCCAGCAGCTTAACCCGAATTGGACAGGGGAACACTGAAGCTTTCTTT. It codes for CASSLTRIGQGNTEAFF.

The rearrangement uses TRBV7-9 and TRBJ2-2; D gene ambiguous. The CDR3 is 15 amino acids. CDR1 SEHNR and CDR2 FQNEAQ come from the germline V gene (reference sequence). Trimming shortened V by 5 bases and J by 8 bases, and 18 bases separated the two germline ends. CDR3 region: CASSRRKGLTGELFF. CDR3 DNA sequence: TGTGCCAGCAGCCGTCGGAAGGGATTGACTGGGGAGCTGTTTTTT.